The source of this T cell receptor beta chain is a study of blood T cell repertoires in COVID-19. Study overall: Spain, Italy and the United States supplied samples that represented acute and convalescent COVID-19. From T cells, B-cell-depleted T cells, or PBMCs came the material, which was cDNA or gDNA.

The CDR3 contains 16 residues. CDR1 is MDHEN, CDR2 SYDVKM, per germline. V lost 6 bases, J lost 2 bases, and 8 bases stayed unmatched. In the authors' methods: Amplification with reference gene primers provided the estimates of nucleated cell counts. This table comes from immunoSEQ multiplex PCR, and its TCRdb copy is limited to in-frame clones, with some not included. Clone size and the V and J calls come from that table; the DNA yielded D and trimming. The sample shows 150,000 to 180,000 clones, 80% of them seen only once. This clone occurred once. The receptor's source is a man in his 60s with acute or convalescent COVID-19. The chain joins TRBV28 to TRBJ2-1; TRBD2 aligns across 9 bases. Sequencing used peripheral blood. As DNA, the CDR3 is TGTGCCAGCAGCCGCCTCACTAGCGGGCCCTACAATGAGCAGTTCTTC. Its translation is CASSRLTSGPYNEQFF.